The 7 T cell receptor beta chains reported below all come from one sample, sequenced in a study of cytomegalovirus exposure and HLA in healthy donors. PCR primers comprised 60 Vbeta and 13 Jbeta primers. TCRdb's table, derived via immunoSEQ multiplex PCR, lists solely in-frame clones and lacks some. The sample holds 150,000 to 200,000 clones, around 67% seen once. The sequenced sample consisted of PBMCs. The origin of the receptors is a woman aged 18-30 years in good health and CMV-seropositive.

The genes are TRBV7-9 and TRBJ1-1, with D tentatively TRBD1 (5 bases). Per germline, CDR1 SEHNR and CDR2 FQNEAQ (reference sequence). Trimming removed 0 bases at V and 0 bases at J, with 8 bases between. This CDR3 comprises 15 residues. The CDR3 reads CASSLAEGLNTEAFF. The CDR3 region has the DNA TGTGCCAGCAGCTTAGCGGAGGGGTTGAACACTGAAGCTTTCTTT.

The chain couples TRBV2 to TRBJ2-7; D not certain. V was cut by 3 bases and J by 2 bases, with 20 bases left in between. There are 17 residues in the CDR3. Germline V gene data show CDR1 as SNHLY and CDR2 as FYNNEI. The CDR3 nucleotides are TGTGCCAGCAGTGACTTGCCTCGGCATTCTAGGCCCTACGAGCAGTACTTC. This codes for CASSDLPRHSRPYEQYF.

The CDR3, as DNA: TGTGCCAGCAGCGGGGGACAGGGGAATGAAAAACTGTTTTTT. Residues: CASSGGQGNEKLFF. The V call is TRBV16, the J call TRBJ1-4; the match to TRBD1 covers 10 bases. This CDR3 comprises 14 residues. Germline CDR1 is KGHSY and CDR2 is FQNENV. Trimming at V came to 5 bases and at J to 5 bases, leaving 2 bases not matched to a gene.

V usage is TRBV23-1 and J usage is TRBJ1-1, with D unresolved. TRBV23-1 is an open reading frame whose function is uncertain. The V and J ends lost 1 base and 11 bases respectively, with 20 bases between them. CDR3 length: 15 amino acids. The CDR3, as DNA: TGCGCCAGCAGTCAATGGTATTGGGTAGGTAGCACGGCTTTCTTT. It codes for CASSQWYWVGSTAFF.

The rearrangement joins TRBV28 to TRBJ2-7; D is undetermined. This CDR3 is 12 amino acids long. CDR1 and CDR2 from the germline V gene are MDHEN and SYDVKM. Deletions cut 5 bases from V and 4 bases from J, with 9 bases between. CDR3 bases: TGTGCCAGCAGTGCCAGTAAGTACGAGCAGTACTTC. Translating it yields CASSASKYEQYF.

In this sample, this clone turned up a few times. This chain links TRBV2 with TRBJ2-5, with D possibly TRBD2 on 6 matching bases. The CDR3 totals 15 residues. Germline loops: CDR1 SNHLY, CDR2 FYNNEI. V lost 6 bases and J lost 4, with 18 bases in between. The CDR3 DNA reads as TGTGCCAGCAGCGCGAATGGGATGGGAGGAGAGACCCAGTACTTC. Translated, it gives CASSANGMGGETQYF.

This clone was found a few times. The gene calls are TRBV6-5 and TRBJ2-6; D is unresolved. CDR1 and CDR2 from the germline V gene are MNHEY and SVGAGI. V was clipped by 3 bases and J by 0 bases, with 3 bases between them. This CDR3 has 14 residues. CDR3 DNA: TGTGCCAGCAGTTATAGCTCTGGGGCCAACGTCCTGACTTTC. Amino acids: CASSYSSGANVLTF.